Detailed here is one TCR beta chain. Its antigen is not identified. This sample is part of a study of OX40 agonist ivuxolimab in advanced cancers. Looking at the study overall: Prior therapy, whether anti-PD-1, anti-PD-L1 or anti-CTLA-4, was allowed, and about 39% had some. There were three patients with partial responses, one having hepatocellular carcinoma and two cutaneous melanoma.

Method: immunoSEQ multiplex PCR; TCRdb's copy keeps in-frame clones and lacks some. The repertoire holds about 100,000 clones, with roughly 95% as singletons. Points from the study as a whole: The study found that CD8+ T cells averaged more expanded clones than CD4+.

The germline V gene has CDR1 SGHDT and CDR2 YYEEEE. This CDR3 has 14 amino acids. Losses at the gene ends were 3 bases for V and 2 bases for J; bases not matched to a gene: 5. Sequences were derived from CD4+ or CD8+ T cells sorted from blood, sampled in a trial of the OX40 agonist ivuxolimab. The gene calls are TRBV5-6 and TRBJ2-7; 7 bases fit TRBD1. This TCR was sampled from an adult with an advanced solid tumor such as melanoma, head and neck, liver or kidney cancer. The CDR3 here is CASSSTGQPYEQYF. CDR3 DNA sequence: TGTGCCAGCAGCTCGACGGGACAGCCCTACGAGCAGTACTTC.